This T cell receptor beta chain comes out of a study of shared clonotypes between healthy human individuals. Profiled with immunoSEQ multiplex PCR; TCRdb holds only in-frame clones, not every one. Among some 2.1 million clones listed, 95% were seen once. CDR1 and CDR2 (germline): ENHRY, SYGVKD. Trimming removed 2 bases from V and 4 bases from J, with 9 bases in between. This CDR3 region has 13 residues. Material: naive CD4+ T cells sorted from blood. Subset noted: CD45RA+ positively selected. This receptor was obtained from a man aged 18-30 years in good health. The rearrangement uses TRBV10-3 and TRBJ2-7, with a tentative D call TRBD1 (6 bases). The CDR3: CAISEGQRYEQYF. DNA of the CDR3: TGTGCCATCAGTGAGGGACAGCGATACGAGCAGTACTTC.